Each of the 31 T cell receptor beta chains below was sequenced from the same sample in a study of control samples from healthy donors and cancer patients. TCRdb's table, derived via immunoSEQ multiplex PCR, lists solely in-frame clones and lacks some. The sample has approximately 100,000 clones; under 90% are singletons. The sequencing sample was made of blood. Receptor source: a woman between 35 and 50 years old in good health.

This clone was found once. J is TRBJ1-1 and V is TRBV11-2; TRBD1 aligns across 9 bases. V shed 6 bases, J shed 0 bases, and the junction held 5 bases outside the gene matches. This CDR3 comprises 15 residues. Per germline, CDR1 SGHAT and CDR2 FQNNGV. The DNA for the CDR3 is TGTGCCAGCAGTCCCGGGACAGGGATGAACACTGAAGCTTTCTTT. As protein: CASSPGTGMNTEAFF.

J is TRBJ2-4 and V is TRBV7-3; D not resolved. In germline, CDR1 is SGHTA, CDR2 FQGTGA. CDR3 length: 17 amino acids. The V and J ends lost 4 bases and 0 bases respectively, with 16 bases between them. The CDR3 DNA follows: TGTGCCAGCAGCTCCCCCCTACAGTACCTAGCCAAAAACATTCAGTACTTC. Its translation: CASSSPLQYLAKNIQYF.

J is TRBJ1-1 and V is TRBV29-1; the D is unclear. Germline lookup yields CDR1 SQVTM and CDR2 ANQGSEA. With 4 bases removed from V and 1 base from J, the gap between germline ends came to 10 bases. The CDR3 totals 13 residues. The CDR3 nucleotides read TGCAGCGTTGTGGGCGGCGGGAACACTGAAGCTTTCTTT. Translation: CSVVGGGNTEAFF.

In this sample, this clone turned up a few times. V usage is TRBV7-2 and J usage is TRBJ2-1, with D maybe TRBD1 (6 bases). The CDR3 runs 13 residues. CDR1 and CDR2 (germline): SGHTA, FQGNSA. V was pared by 7 bases and J by 4 bases, with 11 bases between. CDR3 DNA: TGTGCCAGCACCTCCGGACAGTACAATGAGCAGTTCTTC. Amino acids: CASTSGQYNEQFF.

This clone is a singleton in its sample. This rearrangement joins TRBV13 to TRBJ1-2; D gene unclear. The ends were cut back, 4 bases at V and 4 bases at J, with 7 bases in the middle. The CDR3 is 12 residues long. Germline V gene lookup returns CDR1 PRHDT and CDR2 FYEKMQ (reference sequence). CDR3 DNA: TGTGCCAGCAGCTCCTCGTCCTATGGCTACACCTTC. This gives the protein CASSSSSYGYTF.

This chain uses TRBV6-6 with TRBJ1-1; D perhaps matches TRBD1 (5 bases). The CDR3 consists of 14 residues. Trimming stripped 2 bases from V and 4 bases from J, with 11 bases between. Germline values: CDR1 MNHNY, CDR2 SVGAGI (reference sequence). Here the CDR3 reads CASSYAEGSTEAFF. The CDR3 DNA follows: TGTGCCAGCAGTTACGCGGAGGGGAGCACTGAAGCTTTCTTT.

The V call is TRBV15, the J call TRBJ2-2; D ambiguous. The length of the CDR3 is 13 residues. V gave up 4 bases and J gave up 2 bases, with 5 bases separating them. Germline CDR1 is LNHNV and CDR2 is YYDKDF (reference sequence). In DNA form, the CDR3 reads TGTGCCACCAGCATCTACAACACCGGGGAGCTGTTTTTT. Residues: CATSIYNTGELFF.

The chain combines TRBV30 with TRBJ1-5; D remains ambiguous. This CDR3 is built from 16 residues. Looked up from germline, CDR1 is GTSNPN and CDR2 is SVGIG (reference sequence). V dropped 0 bases and J dropped 2 bases, with 14 bases sitting between them. As DNA, the CDR3 is TGTGCCTGGAGTGTACAGTCCAGTAGAGGCAATCAGCCCCAGCATTTT. Translation: CAWSVQSSRGNQPQHF.

The gene calls are TRBV9 and TRBJ2-3; 8 bases line up with TRBD2. The V segment lost 0 bases and the J segment 2 bases; nucleotides outside the gene matches: 5. The CDR3 spans 16 residues. CDR1 and CDR2 (germline): SGDLS, YYNGEE. CDR3 in DNA: TGTGCCAGCAGCGTAGTGGGCGGGGGGCCCACAGATACGCAGTATTTT. Protein sequence: CASSVVGGGPTDTQYF.

The rearrangement joins TRBV5-6 to TRBJ2-3; D remains ambiguous. CDR1 and CDR2 from the germline V gene are SGHDT and YYEEEE. The length of the CDR3 is 13 residues. The ends were cut back, 7 bases at V and 1 base at J, with 10 bases in the middle. CDR3 loop: CASGPQGTDTQYF. The CDR3 DNA follows: TGTGCCAGCGGCCCCCAAGGCACAGATACGCAGTATTTT.

This chain joins TRBV5-1 and TRBJ1-4; D is undetermined. CDR1 is SGHRS and CDR2 is YFSETQ in the germline V gene. CDR3 length equals 20 residues. V was shortened by 0 bases and J by 0 bases, with 21 bases between the two germline ends. CDR3 protein: CASSLERFTSPYATNEKLFF. The CDR3 DNA reads TGCGCCAGCAGCTTGGAAAGGTTTACAAGTCCATATGCAACTAATGAAAAACTGTTTTTT.

The gene calls are TRBV19 and TRBJ1-2; 9 bases agree with TRBD1. The germline gives CDR1 LNHDA, CDR2 SQIVND (reference sequence). The V and J ends lost 7 bases and 2 bases, in that order; junction bases with no gene match: 11. CDR3 length: 16 amino acids. In DNA form, the CDR3 reads TGTGCCAGTACAAGATTAGGGACAGGGCAAAACTATGGCTACACCTTC. Its translation is CASTRLGTGQNYGYTF.

The V call is TRBV6-5, the J call TRBJ1-5; the D gene is possibly TRBD1 (6 bases). V lost 5 bases, J lost 2 bases, and 13 bases lay in between. Germline CDR1 is MNHEY and CDR2 is SVGAGI. CDR3 length: 15 amino acids. CDR3 coding DNA: TGTGCCAGCAGTCCGACAGGTCAAGGCAATCAGCCCCAGCATTTT. It specifies CASSPTGQGNQPQHF.

V and J are TRBV6-4 and TRBJ2-1; 11 positions match TRBD2. Germline V gene data show CDR1 as MRHNA and CDR2 as SNTAGT. The CDR3 runs to 16 residues. V shed 0 bases and J 4 bases; nucleotides not matched to a gene: 2. The CDR3 nucleotides are TGTGCCAGCAGTGACTCGGGACTAGCGGAATACAATGAGCAGTTCTTC. This codes for CASSDSGLAEYNEQFF.

The chain carries TRBV6-2 or TRBV6-3 and TRBJ2-1, with TRBD2 identical over 14 bases. This CDR3 spans 19 amino acids. J gave up 9 bases and V 6 bases, and 19 bases lay outside the gene matches. CDR1 MNHEY and CDR2 SVGEGT come from the germline V gene. DNA for the CDR3: TGTGCCAGCAGCCCACCCGTTGGGACTAGCGGGGGTAACGGGGGTGAGCAGTTCTTC. This gives the protein CASSPPVGTSGGNGGEQFF.

This chain joins TRBV4-3 and TRBJ1-1; TRBD1 matches 7 bases. The CDR3 covers 14 residues. V lost 0 bases to trimming and J lost 9 bases; unmatched junction nucleotides: 7. CDR1 and CDR2 from the germline V gene are LGHNA and YSLEER. CDR3 DNA sequence: TGCGCCAGCAGCCAAGATGGGAGGGGGCGGAAAGCTTTCTTT. Protein: CASSQDGRGRKAFF.

The J gene is TRBJ2-1, the V gene TRBV5-1; tentative D call: TRBD1 (6 bases). Between the trimmed V and J ends, which lost 0 bases and 8 bases, there was a span of 9 bases. The CDR3 runs to 13 residues. Germline CDR1 and CDR2: SGHRS and YFSETQ. CDR3: CASSLAGADEQFF. In nucleotides, the CDR3 is TGCGCCAGCAGCTTGGCAGGGGCCGATGAGCAGTTCTTC.

The V and J genes are TRBV2 and TRBJ2-5; 11 positions match TRBD2. The CDR3 loop spans 13 amino acids. The V and J ends lost 7 bases and 5 bases, in that order; junction bases with no gene match: 3. The germline V gene has CDR1 SNHLY and CDR2 FYNNEI. The CDR3 region is CASIRLAGETQYF. DNA for the CDR3: TGTGCCAGCATTAGACTAGCGGGGGAGACCCAGTACTTC.

This rearrangement joins TRBV12-3 or TRBV12-4 to TRBJ1-5; D gene uncertain. Deletions cut 4 bases from V and 4 bases from J, with 5 bases between. The CDR3 contains 12 residues. DNA of the CDR3: TGTGCCAGCAGTTGGGGAAATCAGCCCCAGCATTTT. Protein: CASSWGNQPQHF.

The chain uses TRBV12-5 and TRBJ1-6; 8 bases fit TRBD1. The J segment lost 10 bases and the V segment lost 5 bases, leaving 7 bases of the junction unmatched. There are 14 residues in the CDR3. Germline V gives CDR1 LGHNT, CDR2 FRNRAP. For the CDR3, the DNA is TGTGCTAGTGGTACCCAGGGGGCTGAATCACCCCTCCACTTT. Its translation: CASGTQGAESPLHF. Full variable domain (missing parts from reference TRBV12-5 and TRBJ1-6): DARVTQTPRHKVTEMGQEVTMRCQPILGHNTVFWYRQTMMQGLELLAYFRNRAPLDDSGMPKDRFSAEMPDATLATLKIQPSEPRDSAVYFCASGTQGAESPLHFGNGTRLTVT.

This clone turned up a few times. The chain has TRBV6-5 and TRBJ2-1; the match to TRBD2 covers 9 bases. V lost 8 bases and J lost 9; bases outside the gene matches: 14. Germline loops: CDR1 MNHEY, CDR2 SVGAGI. This CDR3 comprises 15 residues. For the CDR3, the DNA is TGTGCCAGCCGACCTTCGGTAGCGGGGGCGAGTGAGCAGTTCTTC. Translated, it gives CASRPSVAGASEQFF.

J is TRBJ1-5 and V is TRBV5-6; D gene uncertain. This CDR3 has 14 amino acids. V was shortened by 2 bases and J by 3 bases, with 9 bases between the two germline ends. CDR1 and CDR2 from the germline V gene are SGHDT and YYEEEE. The chain's CDR3 is CASSLGQPNQPQHF. CDR3 in DNA: TGTGCCAGCAGCTTAGGGCAGCCCAATCAGCCCCAGCATTTT.

This clone occurred a few times. V is TRBV24-1 and J is TRBJ2-1; 8 bases are a match to TRBD2. Per the germline V gene, CDR1 is KGHDR and CDR2 is SFDVKD. The V and J ends lost 4 bases and 9 bases, in that order; junction bases with no gene match: 10. CDR3 size: 15 residues. The DNA for the CDR3 is TGTGCCACCAGTGAAAACGGGGGGGCCCAAGGTGAGCAGTTCTTC. Translating it yields CATSENGGAQGEQFF.

The chain has TRBV23-1 and TRBJ1-1; D gene uncertain. TRBV23-1 is reported as an ORF; its role is uncertain. Deletions cut 4 bases from V and 5 bases from J, with 17 bases between. CDR3 length: 15 amino acids. CDR3 sequence: CASSPRGPRETEAFF. As DNA, the CDR3 is TGCGCCAGCAGTCCCCGCGGACCGAGGGAGACTGAAGCTTTCTTT.

The chain has TRBV6-2 or TRBV6-3 and TRBJ1-1; no clear D. The CDR3 spans 15 residues. Germline V CDR1 and CDR2: MNHEY, SVGEGT. V dropped 0 bases and J dropped 7 bases, with 15 bases sitting between them. CDR3: CASSYSTGRWDEAFF. The CDR3 DNA reads TGTGCCAGCAGTTACTCGACGGGTCGGTGGGATGAAGCTTTCTTT.

This clone was seen more than once but under ten times. V and J are TRBV19 and TRBJ1-2, with 7 bases aligning to TRBD1. CDR3 length equals 15 residues. V dropped 6 bases and J dropped 1; count of bases not matched to a gene: 8. Per germline, CDR1 LNHDA and CDR2 SQIVND (reference sequence). The CDR3: CASSGSGGLNYGYTF. DNA of the CDR3: TGTGCCAGTAGCGGATCAGGGGGGCTTAACTATGGCTACACCTTC.

This clone was seen more than once but under ten times. This chain uses TRBV7-3 with TRBJ1-1; no reliable D call. V was pared by 5 bases and J by 1 base, with 8 bases between. The length of the CDR3 is 13 residues. The germline V gene encodes CDR1 SGHTA and CDR2 FQGTGA. Here the CDR3 DNA reads TGTGCCAGCAGCCAACAGCCGAACACTGAAGCTTTCTTT. This gives the protein CASSQQPNTEAFF.

The rearrangement joins TRBV9 to TRBJ1-6, with TRBD1 matching over 7 bases. Germline loops: CDR1 SGDLS, CDR2 YYNGEE. This CDR3 is 17 amino acids long. After removal of 3 bases from V and 7 bases from J, the junction contained 13 bases not matched to a gene. In DNA, the CDR3 is TGTGCCAGCAGCGCCCCCCTTGACAGGGCGCGGAATTCACCCCTCCACTTT. Its translation is CASSAPLDRARNSPLHF. The variable domain in full, completed from reference TRBV9 and TRBJ1-6, reads DSGVTQTPKHLITATGQRVTLRCSPRSGDLSVYWYQQSLDQGLQFLIQYYNGEERAKGNILERFSAQQFPDLHSELNLSSLELGDSALYFCASSAPLDRARNSPLHFGNGTRLTVT.

This sequence joins TRBV19 and TRBJ2-7; 13 positions match TRBD2. The CDR3 spans 18 residues. Germline CDR1 and CDR2: LNHDA and SQIVND (reference sequence). J lost 5 bases, V lost 5 bases, and 15 bases had no gene match. The CDR3 DNA reads as TGTGCCAGTAGTCTCCGGACTAGCGGGGGCCCGATCTGGGACGAGCAGTACTTC. Translation: CASSLRTSGGPIWDEQYF.

The V gene is TRBV30, the J gene TRBJ2-1, with 8 bases fitting TRBD2. This CDR3 region has 14 residues. Germline loops: CDR1 GTSNPN, CDR2 SVGIG (reference sequence). Unmatched junction bases numbered 3, after V lost 5 bases and J lost 0 bases. CDR3 amino acids: CAWGGTSSYNEQFF. CDR3 nucleotides: TGTGCCTGGGGGGGGACTAGCTCCTACAATGAGCAGTTCTTC.

The DNA of the CDR3 is TGTGCCAGCAGCGAGGGACAGGGGACCTTATACGAGCAGTACTTC. Encoded protein: CASSEGQGTLYEQYF. The V call is TRBV7-2, the J call TRBJ2-7, with 10 bases that match TRBD1. The CDR3 has 15 amino acids. V lost 5 bases and J lost 4; bases outside the gene matches: 8. Germline V gives CDR1 SGHTA, CDR2 FQGNSA.